The 4 T cell receptor beta chains below all came from one sample that was sequenced in a study of blood T cell repertoires in COVID-19. TCRdb's copy holds only in-frame clones and misses some; the assay was immunoSEQ multiplex PCR. Counted here are 200,000 to 250,000 clones, 82% occurring once; the ten biggest clones make up 3% to 4%. Sequencing was performed on PBMCs or T cells enriched from blood (not recorded which). The receptor source for this set is a woman in her fifties or sixties who had recovered from COVID-19.

This CDR3 is CASSIRRWTEAFF. The CDR3 DNA sequence: TGTGCCAGCAGTATCCGCCGGTGGACTGAAGCTTTCTTT. V usage is TRBV27 and J usage is TRBJ1-1; D is ambiguous. Germline CDR1 and CDR2: MNHEY and SMNVEV (reference sequence). Trimming removed 5 bases at V and 5 bases at J, with 12 bases between. CDR3 length equals 13 residues.

The gene calls are TRBV6-5 and TRBJ2-5; D is ambiguous. From germline, CDR1 is MNHEY and CDR2 SVGAGI. Trimming pared 2 bases from V and 1 base from J, leaving 8 bases between. CDR3 size: 14 residues. CDR3 nucleotide sequence: TGTGCCAGCAGTTACGGTCAGGCCCAAGAGACCCAGTACTTC. Translated: CASSYGQAQETQYF.

The V gene is TRBV6-2 or TRBV6-3, the J gene TRBJ2-3; 9 bases align to TRBD2. The CDR3 has 15 amino acids. The germline CDR1 and CDR2 sequences are MNHEY and SVGEGT. Unmatched junction bases numbered 8, after V lost 6 bases and J lost 4 bases. The CDR3 sequence: CASSRGGEVADTQYF. As DNA, the CDR3 is TGTGCCAGCAGCCGCGGGGGGGAAGTAGCAGATACGCAGTATTTT.

The chain is built from TRBV29-1 and TRBJ1-2; D gene uncertain. Germline CDR1 and CDR2: SQVTM and ANQGSEA. The V and J ends lost 1 base and 5 bases respectively, with 14 bases between them. This CDR3 comprises 14 residues. CDR3 in DNA: TGCAGCGTTGAAGTTACCGGGAGAACGTATGGCTACACCTTC. Translated, it gives CSVEVTGRTYGYTF.